This is a list of T cell receptor beta chains from one sample in a study of beta chain features in type 1 diabetes. Profiled with immunoSEQ multiplex PCR; TCRdb holds only in-frame clones, not every one. The repertoire holds hundreds of thousands of clones, with around 15% as singletons. Source material: naive CD4+ T cells from blood. The receptors shown here come from a young man with type 1 diabetes. The CDR3 runs from the conserved cysteine through the conserved F or W. A D gene is named only where the DNA matches it firmly. The size entry is marked missing in some rows and otherwise reads once, few, many or a size class.

clone size,V gene,J gene,D gene,CDR3 protein,CDR3 DNA
few,TRBV7-2,TRBJ2-5,TRBD2,CASRRAGVETQYF,TGTGCCAGCAGAAGAGCGGGAGTGGAGACCCAGTACTTC
few,TRBV7-9,TRBJ2-1,-,CASSLGGSGVSYNEQFF,TGTGCCAGCAGCTTAGGTGGTAGCGGCGTCTCCTACAATGAGCAGTTCTTC
few,TRBV5-1,TRBJ2-7,TRBD2,CASSLVASGYEQYF,TGCGCCAGCAGCTTGGTGGCTAGCGGCTACGAGCAGTACTTC
-,TRBV6-5,TRBJ1-2,-,CASSYSSRGFYGYTF,TGTGCCAGCAGTTACTCGAGCAGAGGATTCTATGGCTACACCTTC
-,TRBV2,TRBJ2-7,-,CASSDPTGPYEQYF,TGTGCCAGCAGTGACCCGACAGGCCCCTACGAGCAGTACTTC
-,TRBV9,TRBJ2-1,TRBD2,CASSGRAGLAGGPSYNEQFF,TGTGCCAGCAGCGGCCGGGCGGGACTAGCGGGGGGCCCCTCCTACAATGAGCAGTTCTTC
few,TRBV30,TRBJ2-7,TRBD2,CAWNRLALSDEQYF,TGTGCCTGGAATCGACTAGCGTTGTCAGACGAGCAGTACTTC
few,TRBV14,TRBJ2-1,-,CASSLLVYNEQFF,TGTGCCAGCAGCCTTCTGGTATACAATGAGCAGTTCTTC
few,TRBV4-3,TRBJ2-2,-,CASSQDLVITGELFF,TGCGCCAGCAGCCAAGATTTGGTCATCACCGGGGAGCTGTTTTTT
few,TRBV29-1,TRBJ2-5,-,CSVGGHNQETQYF,TGCAGCGTAGGAGGACACAACCAAGAGACCCAGTACTTC
-,TRBV11-2,TRBJ1-2,-,CASSPKQGTPLGGYTF,TGTGCCAGCAGCCCGAAACAGGGAACTCCATTGGGCGGCTACACCTTC
few,TRBV19,TRBJ2-1,-,CASSMSGGWSSYNEQFF,TGTGCCAGTAGTATGAGTGGGGGCTGGAGCTCCTACAATGAGCAGTTCTTC
-,TRBV11-2,TRBJ2-7,-,CASSLSGEQYF,TGTGCCAGCAGCTTATCGGGCGAGCAGTACTTC
-,TRBV5-1,TRBJ1-2,TRBD1,CASSLEGTVYDYGYTF,TGCGCCAGCAGCTTGGAGGGGACAGTGTATGACTATGGCTACACCTTC
few,TRBV11-2,TRBJ2-2,TRBD2,CASSFLGEGRTGELFF,TGTGCCAGCAGCTTTTTGGGGGAGGGCCGGACCGGGGAGCTGTTTTTT
few,TRBV13,TRBJ1-3,-,CASSLFSGTTGNTIYF,TGTGCCAGCAGCTTATTCAGTGGGACAACTGGAAACACCATATATTTT
-,TRBV6-5,TRBJ2-2,-,CAIRTENTGELFF,TGTGCCATCCGGACAGAGAACACCGGGGAGCTGTTTTTT
few,TRBV6-6,TRBJ1-4,-,CASSFGQGYEKLFF,TGTGCCAGCAGTTTTGGGCAGGGGTATGAAAAACTGTTTTTT
-,TRBV25-1,TRBJ2-1,TRBD1,CASSAHGQGGFGEQFF,TGTGCCAGCAGTGCGCACGGACAGGGTGGATTTGGGGAGCAGTTCTTC
-,TRBV7-8,TRBJ2-7,TRBD2,CASSLAGPYEQYF,TGTGCCAGCAGCCTAGCGGGGCCCTACGAGCAGTACTTC
few,TRBV29-1,TRBJ1-2,-,CSVRAREYGYTF,TGCAGCGTCCGAGCCAGGGAGTATGGCTACACCTTC
few,TRBV19,TRBJ2-7,-,CASSRVIGYEQYF,TGTGCCAGTAGTAGGGTCATCGGATACGAGCAGTACTTC
few,TRBV30,TRBJ2-2,TRBD1,CAWSTGTVNTGELFF,TGTGCCTGGAGCACCGGGACAGTAAACACCGGGGAGCTGTTTTTT
few,TRBV19,TRBJ1-1,-,CASTWTGNTEAFF,TGTGCCAGTACCTGGACGGGGAACACTGAAGCTTTCTTT
few,TRBV20-1,TRBJ1-5,-,CSASEQPQHF,TGCAGTGCTAGCGAACAGCCCCAGCATTTT
-,TRBV4-2,TRBJ2-7,TRBD1,CASSQWGRQGQSYEQYF,TGTGCCAGCAGCCAGTGGGGCCGACAGGGGCAATCCTACGAGCAGTACTTC
-,TRBV11-1,TRBJ1-1,-,CASSSQMQYGNTEAFF,TGTGCCAGCAGCTCCCAAATGCAGTACGGGAACACTGAAGCTTTCTTT
-,TRBV6-5,TRBJ1-2,-,CASRRIRVYGYTF,TGTGCCAGCAGGCGAATCAGGGTCTATGGCTACACCTTC
few,TRBV6-5,TRBJ2-1,-,CASSGVNEQFF,TGTGCCAGCAGTGGGGTCAATGAGCAGTTCTTC
few,TRBV5-4,TRBJ2-7,TRBD2,CASSLDRTSPLEQYF,TGTGCCAGCAGCTTGGATAGGACTAGCCCGCTCGAGCAGTACTTC
-,TRBV5-1,TRBJ2-1,TRBD2,CASSLASGSYNEQFF,TGCGCCAGCAGCTTGGCCAGCGGGAGTTACAATGAGCAGTTCTTC
-,TRBV18,TRBJ1-4,-,CASSPRPVGTNEKLFF,TGTGCCAGCTCACCACGTCCTGTCGGGACTAATGAAAAACTGTTTTTT
once,TRBV30,TRBJ2-7,-,CAWRRGSYEQYF,TGTGCCTGGAGGCGTGGATCCTACGAGCAGTACTTC
few,TRBV6-6,TRBJ2-7,TRBD2,CASSNRLAGSYEQYF,TGTGCCAGCAGTAACCGACTAGCGGGGTCCTACGAGCAGTACTTC
few,TRBV10-3,TRBJ2-2,-,CAIRSGDPNTGELFF,TGTGCCATAAGAAGCGGAGACCCCAACACCGGGGAGCTGTTTTTT
-,TRBV6-5,TRBJ2-7,-,CASRYGRKSYEQYF,TGTGCCAGCAGGTATGGGCGGAAGAGCTACGAGCAGTACTTC
-,TRBV30,TRBJ1-6,-,CAWSGADSASPLHF,TGTGCCTGGAGTGGGGCCGACAGCGCGTCACCCCTCCACTTT
-,TRBV4-1,TRBJ2-1,TRBD1,CASSRGQGVNNEQFF,TGCGCCAGCAGCCGAGGACAGGGAGTCAACAATGAGCAGTTCTTC
-,TRBV2,TRBJ1-3,-,CASRTGWDSGNTIYF,TGTGCCAGCAGGACAGGATGGGACTCTGGAAACACCATATATTTT
-,TRBV6-5,TRBJ2-7,TRBD1,CASSYSLAGGSYEQYF,TGTGCCAGCAGTTACTCGCTGGCAGGGGGCTCCTACGAGCAGTACTTC
few,TRBV19,TRBJ2-3,TRBD2,CASSAGGPPGDTQYF,TGTGCCAGTAGTGCGGGGGGGCCCCCGGGAGATACGCAGTATTTT
few,TRBV30,TRBJ1-2,-,CAWSYRMGYTF,TGTGCCTGGAGTTACAGGATGGGCTACACCTTC
few,TRBV7-2,TRBJ2-5,TRBD1,CASSWDRPETQYF,TGTGCCAGCAGCTGGGACAGGCCAGAGACCCAGTACTTC
-,TRBV5-1,TRBJ2-3,-,CASSLDASGGDTQYF,TGCGCCAGCAGCTTGGATGCCAGCGGTGGAGATACGCAGTATTTT
-,TRBV5-1,TRBJ1-1,-,CASSLTANTEAFF,TGCGCCAGCAGCTTAACAGCGAACACTGAAGCTTTCTTT
-,TRBV30,TRBJ1-2,-,CAWTRGQSGGYTF,TGTGCCTGGACCCGAGGACAGTCAGGTGGCTACACCTTC
-,TRBV29-1,TRBJ2-7,-,CSVEGLDNRLEQYF,TGCAGCGTTGAAGGCTTAGACAACCGTTTAGAGCAGTACTTC
few,TRBV9,TRBJ2-4,-,CASSPEEGSNIQYF,TGTGCCAGCAGCCCTGAGGAGGGTTCAAACATTCAGTACTTC
-,TRBV30,TRBJ1-1,TRBD1,CAWSRGQGAWGYEAFF,TGTGCCTGGAGTAGAGGACAGGGGGCCTGGGGCTATGAAGCTTTCTTT
-,TRBV14,TRBJ2-5,-,CASSPVPRETQYF,TGTGCCAGCAGCCCGGTCCCCCGAGAGACCCAGTACTTC
-,TRBV4-3,TRBJ2-3,-,CASSQGAGLSGGATDTQYF,TGCGCCAGCAGCCAAGGTGCGGGATTGTCTGGCGGAGCCACAGATACGCAGTATTTT
few,TRBV5-4,TRBJ1-6,-,CASSLAGGPAISPLHF,TGTGCCAGCAGCTTGGCCGGGGGTCCTGCCATTTCACCCCTCCACTTT
-,TRBV4-3,TRBJ2-1,TRBD1,CASSQEEGQGAFEQFF,TGCGCCAGCAGCCAAGAGGAGGGACAGGGGGCCTTTGAGCAGTTCTTC
few,TRBV30,TRBJ2-1,-,CAWKNPSSKNEQFF,TGTGCCTGGAAAAACCCTAGCTCTAAGAATGAGCAGTTCTTC
-,TRBV29-1,TRBJ2-1,-,CSGESAGRFRAYNEQFF,TGCAGCGGTGAATCCGCGGGGCGGTTCCGGGCCTACAATGAGCAGTTCTTC
few,TRBV30,TRBJ1-2,TRBD1,CAWTLDRVSGYTF,TGTGCCTGGACCCTTGACAGGGTTTCTGGCTACACCTTC
few,TRBV7-9,TRBJ1-2,-,CASSLVDRRAYGYTF,TGTGCCAGCAGCTTAGTGGACAGACGAGCCTATGGCTACACCTTC
-,TRBV28,TRBJ2-1,-,CASSGGPPYNEQFF,TGTGCCAGCAGCGGGGGGCCCCCCTACAATGAGCAGTTCTTC
few,TRBV5-1,TRBJ2-3,-,CASSTTSTDTQYF,TGCGCCAGCAGCACCACTAGCACAGATACGCAGTATTTT